These T cell receptor beta chains were read from a single sample in a study of shared clonotypes between healthy human individuals. Assay used: immunoSEQ multiplex PCR; TCRdb lists only in-frame clones, some missing. Seen here are some 92,000 clones, approximately 51% observed once, and the top ten hold around 16%. Sequencing input: PBMCs. These receptors came from a middle-aged woman in good health. Some clones in this sample may be carry-over from other donors' samples. Each CDR3 is given with its conserved first and last residue. Each record gives: D gene, V gene, clone size, CDR3 length, J gene, CDR3 DNA, CDR3 protein. The D gene is left open where the match is weak. Expanded clones are given a class, and other clones once, few, many or no size at all.

d_gene: .
v_gene: TRBV30
abundance: few
len: 12
j_gene: TRBJ2-7
CDR3nt: TGTGCCTGGAGTGTTGACAGCTACGAGCAGTACTTC
CDR3aa: CAWSVDSYEQYF

d_gene: .
v_gene: TRBV7-2
abundance: .
len: 15
j_gene: TRBJ2-2
CDR3nt: TGTGCCAGCAGCACCTATACTAGAATCGCCGGGGAGCTGTTTTTT
CDR3aa: CASSTYTRIAGELFF

d_gene: .
v_gene: TRBV11-2
abundance: many
len: 15
j_gene: TRBJ2-4
CDR3nt: TGTGCCAGCAGTAGAGGGACAACCGGAATCAACATTCAGTACTTC
CDR3aa: CASSRGTTGINIQYF

d_gene: .
v_gene: TRBV7-9
abundance: many
len: 11
j_gene: TRBJ2-7
CDR3nt: TGTGCCAGCAGCCGAAACTACGAGCAGTACTTC
CDR3aa: CASSRNYEQYF

d_gene: .
v_gene: TRBV5-1
abundance: .
len: 14
j_gene: TRBJ2-3
CDR3nt: TGCGCCAGCAGCATAGGACAGACGGCAGATACGCAGTATTTT
CDR3aa: CASSIGQTADTQYF

d_gene: .
v_gene: TRBV14
abundance: .
len: 14
j_gene: TRBJ2-7
CDR3nt: TGTGCCAGCAGCCAAGTGCGGGGGCCCCACGAGCAGTACTTC
CDR3aa: CASSQVRGPHEQYF

d_gene: TRBD1
v_gene: TRBV30
abundance: .
len: 14
j_gene: TRBJ1-5
CDR3nt: TGTGCCTGGAGTGCGGACAGGGGCGATCAGCCCCAGCATTTT
CDR3aa: CAWSADRGDQPQHF

d_gene: TRBD1
v_gene: TRBV4-2
abundance: .
len: 14
j_gene: TRBJ2-7
CDR3nt: TGTGCCAGCAGACCGAGGGACAGGTCGTACGAGCAGTACTTC
CDR3aa: CASRPRDRSYEQYF

d_gene: .
v_gene: TRBV19
abundance: many
len: 14
j_gene: TRBJ1-2
CDR3nt: TGTGCCAGTAGTATAGGAGGCAGCAACTATGGCTACACCTTC
CDR3aa: CASSIGGSNYGYTF

d_gene: TRBD2
v_gene: TRBV30
abundance: .
len: 13
j_gene: TRBJ2-7
CDR3nt: TGTGCCTGGGCTAGCGGGAGGGCTTACGAGCAGTACTTC
CDR3aa: CAWASGRAYEQYF

d_gene: .
v_gene: TRBV10-3
abundance: .
len: 14
j_gene: TRBJ2-7
CDR3nt: TGTGCCATCAGCGATAGCGGCGGGGTGAAGGAGCAGTACTTC
CDR3aa: CAISDSGGVKEQYF

d_gene: .
v_gene: TRBV27
abundance: .
len: 12
j_gene: TRBJ1-5
CDR3nt: TGTGCCAGCAGTACCCGGAATCAGCCCCAGCATTTT
CDR3aa: CASSTRNQPQHF

d_gene: .
v_gene: TRBV11-2
abundance: .
len: 14
j_gene: TRBJ1-1
CDR3nt: TGTGCCAGCAGCTTAACAGGGTATAGCACTGAAGCTTTCTTT
CDR3aa: CASSLTGYSTEAFF

d_gene: .
v_gene: TRBV4-2
abundance: once
len: 14
j_gene: TRBJ2-7
CDR3nt: TGTGCCAGCAGCCAAGATAGTAGCGGCCGGGAGCAGTACTTC
CDR3aa: CASSQDSSGREQYF

d_gene: .
v_gene: TRBV5-4
abundance: many
len: 16
j_gene: TRBJ2-3
CDR3nt: TGTGCCAGCAGCCTGGGGGGCGGGAGTAGGACAGATACGCAGTATTTT
CDR3aa: CASSLGGGSRTDTQYF

d_gene: .
v_gene: TRBV7-9
abundance: .
len: 14
j_gene: TRBJ2-7
CDR3nt: TGCGCCAGCAGCCAAGGGGGAGAGGGACACGAGCAGTACTTC
CDR3aa: CASSQGGEGHEQYF

d_gene: .
v_gene: TRBV5-4
abundance: many
len: 16
j_gene: TRBJ2-1
CDR3nt: TGTGCCAGCAGCTTGGGAAGGCGGAACCGATACAATGAGCAGTTCTTC
CDR3aa: CASSLGRRNRYNEQFF

d_gene: .
v_gene: TRBV6-1
abundance: many
len: 13
j_gene: TRBJ2-5
CDR3nt: TGTGCCAGCGGAAGACAGCTGGGGGAGACCCAGTACTTC
CDR3aa: CASGRQLGETQYF

d_gene: .
v_gene: TRBV28
abundance: .
len: 12
j_gene: TRBJ1-1
CDR3nt: TGTGCCAGCAGTCCCCCGGCGGGTGAAGCTTTCTTT
CDR3aa: CASSPPAGEAFF